The 25 T cell receptor beta chains in this list originate from one sample, sequenced in a study of T cell changes during pregnancy in multiple sclerosis. Libraries were prepared by immunoSEQ multiplex PCR; TCRdb keeps only in-frame clonotypes and omits some of them. The repertoire consists of more than 100,000 clones, with roughly nine tenths occurring once and the leading ten covering around 0.92%. Sequences were derived from peripheral blood, sampled after pregnancy. All receptors derive from a female donor with multiple sclerosis, enrolled in a pregnancy study.

The V and J genes are TRBV27 and TRBJ2-3, with 7 positions matching TRBD2. Germline CDR1 MNHEY, CDR2 SMNVEV (reference sequence). J gave up 4 bases and V 3 bases, and 7 bases lay outside the gene matches. The CDR3 is 15 residues long. The CDR3 bases are TGTGCCAGCAGTTTTTGGGGGAGGGAGGCAGATACGCAGTATTTT. Translating gives CASSFWGREADTQYF.

As concerns this clone: Different DNA sequences within this sample yield the same CDR3. This chain links TRBV5-1 with TRBJ2-5; possible D gene TRBD1, 5 bases. Germline CDR1 SGHRS, CDR2 YFSETQ. V shed 2 bases and J shed 3 bases, with 14 bases lying between them. The CDR3 is 15 amino acids. CDR3 nucleotides: TGCGCCAGCAGCTTAGCTGCGACAGAGAAAGAGACCCAGTACTTC. Amino acid sequence: CASSLAATEKETQYF.

This chain uses TRBV7-6 with TRBJ1-1; 8 bases line up with TRBD1. The J segment lost 4 bases and the V segment lost 5 bases, leaving 9 bases of the junction unmatched. The CDR3 is made up of 15 amino acids. Germline CDR1 SGHVS, CDR2 FNYEAQ. The CDR3 DNA sequence: TGTGCCAGCAGCACCTGGACAGGGCGATCCACTGAAGCTTTCTTT. This sequence encodes CASSTWTGRSTEAFF. The whole variable domain, remainder taken from reference TRBV7-6 and TRBJ1-1, is GAGVSQSPRYKVTKRGQDVALRCDPISGHVSLYWYRQALGQGPEFLTYFNYEAQQDKSGLPNDRFSAERPEGSISTLTIQRTEQRDSAMYRCASSTWTGRSTEAFFGQGTRLTVV.

This chain connects TRBV11-3 to TRBJ2-1, with 14 nucleotides matching TRBD2. V gave up 4 bases and J gave up 8 bases; unmatched junction bases: 7. Germline CDR1 and CDR2: SGHNT and YENEEA. This CDR3 is built from 16 residues. The CDR3 DNA is TGTGCCAGCAGCTCGTCCGGGACTAGCGGGAGTCATGAGCAGTTCTTC. Translation: CASSSSGTSGSHEQFF.

The rearrangement uses TRBV7-9 and TRBJ2-7; the D gene is possibly TRBD1 (6 bases). The V and J ends lost 5 bases and 3 bases respectively, with 17 bases between them. Germline lookup yields CDR1 SEHNR and CDR2 FQNEAQ (reference sequence). This CDR3 has 15 residues. The CDR3 coding sequence is TGTGCCAGCAGCCCACGGGGAGCACAGGGCTACGAGCAGTACTTC. Translating gives CASSPRGAQGYEQYF.

The chain links TRBV27 to TRBJ2-7; 9 bases align to TRBD1. In germline, CDR1 is MNHEY, CDR2 SMNVEV (reference sequence). The CDR3 is 15 residues long. J was trimmed by 5 bases and V by 5 bases; bases with no gene match: 10. The CDR3 coding sequence is TGTGCCAGCAGTAAACAAACCGGGACAGGGAACGAGCAGTACTTC. This encodes CASSKQTGTGNEQYF.

This sequence joins TRBV13 and TRBJ1-6; no clear D gene. The CDR3 totals 14 residues. CDR1 PRHDT and CDR2 FYEKMQ come from the germline V gene (reference sequence). The V end lost 7 bases, the J end lost 6 bases, and 13 bases lay between the germline ends. CDR3 coding DNA: TGTGCCAGCACCTCTCATAGCTTTAATTCACCCCTCCACTTT. This translates into CASTSHSFNSPLHF.

V is TRBV11-1 and J is TRBJ2-7, with D unclear. Germline V gene data show CDR1 as SGHAT and CDR2 as FQDESV (reference sequence). The ends were cut back, 4 bases at V and 5 bases at J, with 9 bases in the middle. This CDR3 spans 12 amino acids. The CDR3 DNA is TGTGCCAGCAGCTCCGCGGCGAACGAGCAGTACTTC. Its protein is CASSSAANEQYF.

The J gene is TRBJ2-3, the V gene TRBV16; 9 nucleotides line up with TRBD2. The CDR3 loop spans 15 amino acids. V shed 5 bases, J shed 6 bases, and the junction held 9 bases outside the gene matches. CDR1 and CDR2 (germline): KGHSY, FQNENV. The CDR3 protein is CASSGDSGSSDTQYF. The CDR3 region has the DNA TGTGCCAGCAGCGGGGATAGCGGGAGTTCTGATACGCAGTATTTT.

V and J are TRBV11-2 and TRBJ2-3; 12 nucleotides line up with TRBD1. The CDR3 runs 16 residues. CDR1 and CDR2 from the germline V gene are SGHAT and FQNNGV. Trimming at V came to 5 bases and at J to 11 bases, leaving 14 bases not matched to a gene. In DNA, the CDR3 is TGTGCCAGCAGCCCTCGGGACAGGGGGCGAGCAATTGGGCAGTATTTT. Translated: CASSPRDRGRAIGQYF. The variable domain in full, with the rest retrieved from reference TRBV11-2 and TRBJ2-3, is EAGVAQSPRYKIIEKRQSVAFWCNPISGHATLYWYQQILGQGPKLLIQFQNNGVVDDSQLPKDRFSAERLKGVDSTLKIQPAKLEDSAVYLCASSPRDRGRAIGQYFGPGTRLTVL.

The rearrangement links TRBV25-1 to TRBJ2-6; D gene ambiguous. The CDR3 sequence is 11 residues long. The germline gives CDR1 MGHDK, CDR2 SYGVNS. V was pared by 11 bases and J by 4 bases, with 6 bases between. For the CDR3, the DNA is TGTGCCTCGACAGGGGCCAACGTCCTGACTTTC. Its translation is CASTGANVLTF.

This sequence joins TRBV19 and TRBJ2-1, with 7 bases that match TRBD1. The germline V gene encodes CDR1 LNHDA and CDR2 SQIVND (reference sequence). This CDR3 spans 13 amino acids. Germline trimming cut 9 bases from V and 10 bases from J; bases unmatched to any gene: 12. The CDR3 DNA follows: TGTGCCAGCAAGACAGGGCGAGGAGAGGAGCAGTTCTTC. Its protein product is CASKTGRGEEQFF.

This clone was detected only a few times. The rearrangement joins TRBV7-9 to TRBJ1-1; a weak D match, TRBD1 (6 bases). In germline, CDR1 is SEHNR, CDR2 FQNEAQ (reference sequence). The CDR3 has 14 amino acids. The V and J ends lost 8 bases and 1 base respectively, with 14 bases between them. This CDR3 is CASSGTLRNTEAFF. For the CDR3, the DNA is TGTGCCAGCTCCGGGACACTTCGGAACACTGAAGCTTTCTTT.

The CDR3 DNA follows: TGTGCCAGCAGCTATTTAGCGGGAGGGGCAGATACGCAGTATTTT. Residues: CASSYLAGGADTQYF. V and J are TRBV13 and TRBJ2-3; TRBD2 matches 11 bases. Germline CDR1 reads PRHDT; CDR2 reads FYEKMQ (reference sequence). V dropped 4 bases and J dropped 4; count of bases not matched to a gene: 4. The CDR3 contains 15 residues. The full variable domain, completed using reference TRBV13 and TRBJ2-3, is AAGVIQSPRHLIKEKRETATLKCYPIPRHDTVYWYQQGPGQDPQFLISFYEKMQSDKGSIPDRFSAQQFSDYHSELNMSSLELGDSALYFCASSYLAGGADTQYFGPGTRLTVL.

The chain couples TRBV6-1 to TRBJ2-7, with TRBD2 identical over 13 bases. Germline loops: CDR1 MNHNS, CDR2 SASEGT. The CDR3 has 16 residues. Unmatched junction bases numbered 3, after V lost 3 bases and J lost 1 base. The CDR3 reads CASSEGLAGLSYEQYF. CDR3 bases: TGTGCCAGCAGTGAGGGACTAGCGGGGTTGTCCTACGAGCAGTACTTC.

A word on this clone: Germline and junction disagree at one end, which may indicate a read error. The V call is TRBV5-1, the J call TRBJ1-5; D gene ambiguous. Germline V gene lookup returns CDR1 SGHRS and CDR2 YFSETQ. The CDR3 has 14 amino acids. The CDR3 spells CASSLEGGNRPQHF. The CDR3 DNA sequence: TGCGCCAGCAGCTTGGAGGGAGGGAATCGGCCCCAGCATTTT.

The V and J genes are TRBV28 and TRBJ1-1; D unclear. The V end lost 3 bases, the J end lost 4 bases, and 6 bases lay between the germline ends. Germline V gene lookup returns CDR1 MDHEN and CDR2 SYDVKM. CDR3 length equals 12 residues. DNA of the CDR3: TGTGCCAGCAGTTTGCCGAGCACTGAAGCTTTCTTT. As protein: CASSLPSTEAFF.

CDR3 sequence: CASSPGTGRHYGYTF. DNA for the CDR3: TGTGCCAGCAGCCCGGGGACAGGGAGGCACTATGGCTACACCTTC. V is TRBV7-8 and J is TRBJ1-2; 9 bases map to TRBD1. CDR1 is SGHVS and CDR2 is FQNEAQ in the germline V gene. The CDR3 consists of 15 residues. V was clipped by 5 bases and J by 3 bases; unmatched bases: 7. The full variable domain, rest sourced from reference TRBV7-8 and TRBJ1-2, is GAGVSQSPRYKVAKRGQDVALRCDPISGHVSLFWYQQALGQGPEFLTYFQNEAQLDKSGLPSDRFFAERPEGSVSTLKIQRTQQEDSAVYLCASSPGTGRHYGYTFGSGTRLTVV.

This clone has a single count. The J gene is TRBJ2-3, the V gene TRBV5-6; no definite D call. The CDR3 totals 15 residues. V was shortened by 6 bases and J by 2 bases, with 16 bases between the two germline ends. Per the germline V gene, CDR1 is SGHDT and CDR2 is YYEEEE. In nucleotides, the CDR3 is TGTGCCAGCACGTTTCTTGCGCCCAACACAGATACGCAGTATTTT. Translating it yields CASTFLAPNTDTQYF.

The chain carries TRBV25-1 and TRBJ2-5; 10 nucleotides match TRBD2. The V segment lost 3 bases and the J segment 2 bases; nucleotides outside the gene matches: 3. CDR1 MGHDK and CDR2 SYGVNS come from the germline V gene. The CDR3 totals 15 residues. DNA for the CDR3: TGTGCCAGCAGTGATAGCGGGAGGTATCAAGAGACCCAGTACTTC. The encoded protein is CASSDSGRYQETQYF.

The V and J genes are TRBV2 and TRBJ2-5; no clear D gene. The CDR3 loop spans 14 amino acids. Trimming stripped 6 bases from V and 2 bases from J, with 13 bases between. The V gene's germline CDR1 is SNHLY and CDR2 FYNNEI. The CDR3 protein is CASRGFVGQETQYF. CDR3 nucleotides: TGTGCCAGCAGGGGCTTTGTAGGACAAGAGACCCAGTACTTC.

The chain couples TRBV19 to TRBJ1-2, with TRBD1 as a possible D gene (6 bases). Germline lookup yields CDR1 LNHDA and CDR2 SQIVND (reference sequence). This CDR3 spans 14 amino acids. V was clipped by 3 bases and J by 7 bases, with 15 bases between them. DNA for the CDR3: TGTGCCAGTAGTATCCCCGGGACATCTTTTGGCTACACCTTC. Translating gives CASSIPGTSFGYTF.

V gene TRBV27 combines with J gene TRBJ2-7; D ambiguous. CDR3 length equals 14 residues. Trimming took off 6 bases at V and 3 bases at J, with 15 bases between the two ends. The germline CDR1 and CDR2 sequences are MNHEY and SMNVEV (reference sequence). In nucleotides, the CDR3 is TGTGCCAGCAGCCCATTCGGTCCCCTCTACGAGCAGTACTTC. Its protein product is CASSPFGPLYEQYF.

This rearrangement joins TRBV2 to TRBJ1-1, with 7 bases lining up with TRBD1. The CDR3 consists of 15 residues. Per germline, CDR1 SNHLY and CDR2 FYNNEI. V shed 5 bases and J 1 base; nucleotides not matched to a gene: 7. Here the CDR3 reads CASSPTGAANTEAFF. DNA for the CDR3: TGTGCCAGCAGTCCTACAGGGGCCGCGAACACTGAAGCTTTCTTT.

A few counts support this clone. The same CDR3 also results from other DNA sequences found in this sample. The rearrangement uses TRBV25-1 and TRBJ1-1; TRBD1 aligns across 10 bases. This CDR3 has 14 residues. Germline V gene sequence: CDR1 MGHDK, CDR2 SYGVNS. Trimming cost V 6 bases and J 3 bases; bases outside gene matches: 4. As DNA, the CDR3 is TGTGCCAGCAGAGGACAGGGGGAACACACTGAAGCTTTCTTT. This gives the protein CASRGQGEHTEAFF.